This T cell receptor (beta chain) was identified in a study of T cells in localized non-small cell lung cancer. Trimming stripped 8 bases from V and 10 bases from J, with 20 bases between. Germline CDR1 SNHLY, CDR2 FYNNEI. The CDR3 spans 13 residues. The protocol was immunoSEQ multiplex PCR, while the TCRdb copy is restricted to in-frame clones and leaves out a portion. The table has under 10,000 clones, approximately 93% seen once; the top ten hold around 2.9%. This sequence joins TRBV2 and TRBJ1-1, with a possible D match to TRBD1 (5 bases). The TCR sequence derives from a woman aged 40-69 years with stage I lung adenocarcinoma. This specimen was peripheral blood, taken before any cancer treatment. The CDR3 is CASRWDYAGVAFF. The CDR3 DNA reads TGTGCCAGCCGGTGGGACTACGCAGGCGTAGCTTTCTTT.